The next 29 T cell receptor beta chains were all read from a single sample in a study of blood T cell repertoires in COVID-19. Here immunoSEQ multiplex PCR was the method, and the copy in TCRdb shows in-frame clones only, minus some. The table includes around 230,000 clones, 83% detected once. The sample consisted of peripheral blood. The receptor set was obtained from a woman aged 35 to 49 with active or convalescent COVID-19.

The CDR3: CASSSHGMNTEAFF. In nucleotides, the CDR3 is TGTGCCAGCAGCTCACATGGCATGAACACTGAAGCTTTCTTT. This sequence joins TRBV7-9 and TRBJ1-1; D unresolved. Per the germline V gene, CDR1 is SEHNR and CDR2 is FQNEAQ (reference sequence). V gave up 4 bases and J gave up 0 bases, with 9 bases separating them. The CDR3 is made up of 14 amino acids.

The chain employs TRBV5-1 and TRBJ1-5, with D hard to call. Deletions cut 0 bases from V and 5 bases from J, with 6 bases between. This CDR3 is built from 13 residues. From germline, CDR1 is SGHRS and CDR2 YFSETQ. CDR3 DNA: TGCGCCAGCAGCTTGGTTTATGATCAGCCCCAGCATTTT. Its protein is CASSLVYDQPQHF.

The chain employs TRBV28 and TRBJ2-7, with 11 bases matching TRBD1. Unmatched junction bases numbered 4, after V lost 3 bases and J lost 3 bases. The V gene's germline CDR1 is MDHEN and CDR2 SYDVKM. This CDR3 contains 15 residues. CDR3 coding DNA: TGTGCCAGCAGTTTCGTGGACAGGGGGCTCTACGAGCAGTACTTC. It yields the protein CASSFVDRGLYEQYF.

The chain recombines TRBV7-3 with TRBJ2-2; a weak D match, TRBD1 (5 bases). The CDR3 is 14 amino acids. Trimming left V 4 bases short and J 6 bases short, with 12 bases between. Per the germline V gene, CDR1 is SGHTA and CDR2 is FQGTGA. The CDR3 DNA is TGTGCCAGCAGCTCCACCCAGGGCGCCGGGGAGCTGTTTTTT. Protein product: CASSSTQGAGELFF.

This clone was observed a few times. V is TRBV28 and J is TRBJ2-1, with TRBD1 matching 7 bases. V dropped 6 bases and J dropped 0; count of bases not matched to a gene: 8. CDR3 length: 16 amino acids. Germline V CDR1 and CDR2: MDHEN, SYDVKM. The CDR3 bases are TGTGCCAGCAGAAGACAGGGACCCATCTCCTACAATGAGCAGTTCTTC. It yields the protein CASRRQGPISYNEQFF.

The J gene is TRBJ1-4, the V gene TRBV7-9, with 7 bases fitting TRBD1. Germline trimming cut 4 bases from V and 0 bases from J; bases unmatched to any gene: 2. Germline V gene lookup returns CDR1 SEHNR and CDR2 FQNEAQ (reference sequence). This CDR3 is built from 15 residues. The CDR3 spells CASSSGQTTNEKLFF. The CDR3 DNA reads TGTGCCAGCAGCTCGGGACAGACAACTAATGAAAAACTGTTTTTT.

This clone appeared many times. The chain carries TRBV7-9 and TRBJ1-2, with D maybe TRBD1 (5 bases). This CDR3 comprises 14 residues. Germline CDR1 is SEHNR and CDR2 is FQNEAQ (reference sequence). With 5 bases removed from V and 4 bases from J, the gap between germline ends came to 14 bases. CDR3 coding DNA: TGTGCCAGCAGCCCTACGACAGTTTCCTATGGCTACACCTTC. Residues: CASSPTTVSYGYTF.

In DNA, the CDR3 is TGTGCCAGCAGCGCGGGACTGTACCAAGAGACCCAGTACTTC. Translation gives CASSAGLYQETQYF. The genes are TRBV9 and TRBJ2-5; D is perhaps TRBD2 (6 bases). V was trimmed by 3 bases and J by 0 bases, leaving 9 bases between them. This CDR3 is built from 14 residues. Per germline, CDR1 SGDLS and CDR2 YYNGEE.

The CDR3 nucleotides read TGCGCCAGCAGCCAAGAGCCAGGGTGGATCACTGAAGCTTTCTTT. Translated: CASSQEPGWITEAFF. V is TRBV4-1 and J is TRBJ1-1; tentative D call: TRBD1 (5 bases). The CDR3 is 15 residues long. Looked up from germline, CDR1 is MGHRA and CDR2 is YSYEKL. Trimming shortened V by 0 bases and J by 4 bases, and 12 bases separated the two germline ends.

This clone was recorded only once. V gene TRBV27 combines with J gene TRBJ1-2, with D possibly being TRBD1 (6 bases). Trimming left V 2 bases short and J 4 bases short, with 11 bases between. The germline CDR1 and CDR2 sequences are MNHEY and SMNVEV (reference sequence). This CDR3 spans 14 amino acids. Written as DNA, the CDR3 is TGTGCCAGCAGTTTAAGGGGGACGGTCTATGGCTACACCTTC. Encoded protein: CASSLRGTVYGYTF.

The rearrangement links TRBV28 to TRBJ1-5; D is ambiguous. Germline CDR1 is MDHEN and CDR2 is SYDVKM. The CDR3 loop spans 15 amino acids. The germline V and J ends were trimmed by 4 bases and 1 base, with 11 bases remaining between them. CDR3: CASSYLAVSNQPQHF. The CDR3 DNA is TGTGCCAGCAGTTACCTTGCGGTGAGCAATCAGCCCCAGCATTTT.

This sequence joins TRBV7-8 and TRBJ1-5; 9 nucleotides agree with TRBD1. CDR1 and CDR2 from the germline V gene are SGHVS and FQNEAQ. This CDR3 is built from 15 residues. The junction had 4 bases not matched to a gene; V was cut back by 3 bases and J by 4 bases. CDR3 protein: CASSLGQGWNQPQHF. CDR3 coding DNA: TGTGCCAGCAGCTTGGGACAGGGCTGGAATCAGCCCCAGCATTTT.

V and J are TRBV11-2 and TRBJ1-2; D not resolved. CDR3 length: 14 residues. Per the germline V gene, CDR1 is SGHAT and CDR2 is FQNNGV. V was cut by 0 bases and J by 7 bases, with 12 bases left in between. CDR3 loop: CASSLDGRSAGYTF. DNA of the CDR3: TGTGCCAGCAGCTTAGACGGCAGGTCGGCTGGCTACACCTTC.

CDR3 amino acids: CASRAGGFADTQYF. In DNA, the CDR3 is TGCGCCAGCAGAGCCGGAGGGTTTGCAGATACGCAGTATTTT. The V gene is TRBV5-1, the J gene TRBJ2-3, with D maybe TRBD2 (6 bases). Germline CDR1 and CDR2: SGHRS and YFSETQ. V lost 5 bases to trimming and J lost 4 bases, with 14 bases between them. The CDR3 is 14 residues long.

The CDR3 is CASSLDGASYEQYF. For the CDR3, the DNA is TGCGCCAGCAGCTTGGATGGGGCATCCTACGAGCAGTACTTC. The chain is built from TRBV5-1 and TRBJ2-7; TRBD1 is a possible D gene (5 bases). Trimming removed 0 bases at V and 1 base at J, with 8 bases between. CDR3 length: 14 residues. CDR1 is SGHRS, CDR2 YFSETQ, per germline.

This chain connects TRBV15 to TRBJ2-1; maybe TRBD2 (6 bases). From germline, CDR1 is LNHNV and CDR2 YYDKDF (reference sequence). The CDR3 totals 14 residues. Trimming shortened V by 3 bases and J by 4 bases, and 10 bases separated the two germline ends. The CDR3 protein is CATSSRDLYNEQFF. The CDR3, as DNA: TGTGCCACCAGCAGTCGGGACTTATACAATGAGCAGTTCTTC.

The rearrangement joins TRBV30 to TRBJ1-6, with D hard to call. The CDR3 length is 17 residues. Germline values: CDR1 GTSNPN, CDR2 SVGIG (reference sequence). V lost 0 bases and J 0 bases, leaving 12 bases between the germline ends. DNA of the CDR3: TGTGCCTGGAGTGTTTGGCGGTCTAGCTCCTATAATTCACCCCTCCACTTT. It is translated as CAWSVWRSSSYNSPLHF.

V gene TRBV6-6 combines with J gene TRBJ1-1; no clear D. Looked up from germline, CDR1 is MNHNY and CDR2 is SVGAGI (reference sequence). V lost 2 bases, J lost 1 base, and 8 bases lay in between. The CDR3 has 14 amino acids. The CDR3 DNA is TGTGCCAGCAGTTACACTGGGAGGAACACTGAAGCTTTCTTT. It specifies CASSYTGRNTEAFF.

The J gene is TRBJ2-5, the V gene TRBV19; 7 bases map to TRBD2. The CDR3 has 14 amino acids. Trimming took 4 bases from V and 5 from J; bases not matched to a gene: 7. The germline V gene has CDR1 LNHDA and CDR2 SQIVND (reference sequence). The CDR3: CASSKTSSGETQYF. The CDR3 DNA reads as TGTGCCAGTAGTAAGACTAGCAGTGGGGAGACCCAGTACTTC.

This chain links TRBV3-1 (or the pseudogene TRBV3-2) with TRBJ1-1; 7 bases fit TRBD1. Germline V lookup: CDR1 LGHDT, CDR2 YNNKEL (reference sequence). V was clipped by 1 base and J by 1 base; unmatched bases: 3. The CDR3 is 15 amino acids. In DNA form, the CDR3 reads TGTGCCAGCAGCCAAGGTTGGACAGGGAACACTGAAGCTTTCTTT. Translated, it gives CASSQGWTGNTEAFF.

The chain uses TRBV6-5 and TRBJ1-3; TRBD1 matches at 8 bases. Trimming took 6 bases from V and 8 from J; bases not matched to a gene: 9. The CDR3 has 14 amino acids. CDR1 MNHEY and CDR2 SVGAGI come from the germline V gene. Here the CDR3 reads CASSQGAKGHTIYF. The CDR3 coding sequence is TGTGCCAGCAGCCAGGGGGCTAAAGGACACACCATATATTTT.

This rearrangement joins TRBV7-9 to TRBJ1-6; maybe TRBD1 (6 bases). CDR1 and CDR2 (germline): SEHNR, FQNEAQ (reference sequence). This CDR3 has 14 amino acids. The V end was cut by 4 bases, the J end by 6 bases, with 10 bases between. As DNA, the CDR3 is TGTGCCAGCAGCTCAGGGGCAATTAATTCACCCCTCCACTTT. Residues: CASSSGAINSPLHF. The variable domain in full, completed from reference TRBV7-9 and TRBJ1-6, reads DTGVSQNPRHKITKRGQNVTFRCDPISEHNRLYWYRQTLGQGPEFLTYFQNEAQLEKSRLLSDRFSAERPKGSFSTLEIQRTEQGDSAMYLCASSSGAINSPLHFGNGTRLTVT.

The V gene is TRBV9, the J gene TRBJ2-1; TRBD1 matches at 11 bases. The junction had 12 bases not matched to a gene; V was cut back by 2 bases and J by 5 bases. In germline, CDR1 is SGDLS, CDR2 YYNGEE. CDR3 length: 18 amino acids. CDR3 protein: CASSVEPIGDRGDNEQFF. CDR3 DNA: TGTGCCAGCAGCGTGGAGCCCATCGGGGACAGGGGGGACAATGAGCAGTTCTTC.

The chain employs TRBV5-4 and TRBJ2-5; D may be TRBD2 (6 bases). CDR1 SGHNT and CDR2 YYREEE come from the germline V gene (reference sequence). The CDR3 has 11 amino acids. Trimming left V 6 bases short and J 4 bases short, with 7 bases between. The CDR3 sequence is CASNGGETQYF. Written as DNA, the CDR3 is TGTGCCAGCAACGGGGGAGAGACCCAGTACTTC.

The rearrangement joins TRBV6-5 to TRBJ1-5; the D is unclear. V lost 6 bases and J lost 9, with 18 bases in between. Looked up from germline, CDR1 is MNHEY and CDR2 is SVGAGI. The CDR3 spans 14 residues. CDR3 in DNA: TGTGCCAGCAGAAGGTCGCAGGCTCTATTGCCCCAGCATTTT. Translated: CASRRSQALLPQHF.

The rearrangement uses TRBV11-2 and TRBJ2-3; D not resolved. V was pared by 2 bases and J by 6 bases, with 15 bases between. The CDR3 runs 15 residues. Germline loops: CDR1 SGHAT, CDR2 FQNNGV. DNA of the CDR3: TGTGCCAGCAGCTTATCACCAGCGCTATCCGATACGCAGTATTTT. Protein: CASSLSPALSDTQYF.

V usage is TRBV9 and J usage is TRBJ2-3; no definite D call. This CDR3 is 13 amino acids long. With 8 bases removed from V and 1 base from J, the gap between germline ends came to 11 bases. The germline gives CDR1 SGDLS, CDR2 YYNGEE. CDR3 nucleotide sequence: TGTGCCAGTAACCTAGGTGGCACAGATACGCAGTATTTT. The encoded protein is CASNLGGTDTQYF.

The chain has TRBV9 and TRBJ2-3, with 9 bases that match TRBD2. CDR3 length equals 18 residues. The V and J ends lost 0 bases and 1 base, in that order; junction bases with no gene match: 9. Germline V gene sequence: CDR1 SGDLS, CDR2 YYNGEE. The CDR3 loop reads CASSVDAGGHLGTDTQYF. The CDR3 DNA follows: TGTGCCAGCAGCGTAGATGCGGGGGGGCACCTTGGCACAGATACGCAGTATTTT.

The J gene is TRBJ2-1, the V gene TRBV7-8; D perhaps matches TRBD1 (5 bases). The CDR3 sequence is 14 residues long. Germline loops: CDR1 SGHVS, CDR2 FQNEAQ. V was shortened by 6 bases and J by 2 bases, with 11 bases between the two germline ends. This CDR3 is CASRDREAYNEQFF. The CDR3 nucleotides are TGTGCCAGCAGAGACAGAGAAGCCTACAATGAGCAGTTCTTC.